This T cell receptor beta chain was captured by sequencing in a study of blood T cell repertoires in COVID-19. CDR3 size: 16 residues. The ends lost 2 bases at V and 4 bases at J; junction bases unmatched: 5. The V gene's germline CDR1 is MNHEY and CDR2 SMNVEV (reference sequence). Using immunoSEQ multiplex PCR, the repertoire was profiled, and TCRdb retains in-frame clones only, with some absent. The sample comprises approximately 110,000 clones, approximately 62% of which are singletons, and about 5.9% rests with the top ten. The sequence derives from an elderly man with acute or convalescent COVID-19. Sample: peripheral blood. The V call is TRBV27, the J call TRBJ2-1, with 10 bases lining up with TRBD2. The CDR3 sequence: CASSLTSGARYNEQFF. CDR3 coding DNA: TGTGCCAGCAGTTTAACTAGCGGGGCCCGATACAATGAGCAGTTCTTC.